A single sample gave rise to the 18 T cell receptor beta chains below, sequenced in a study of monozygotic twins with inflammatory bowel disease. No DNA is given; TCRdb re-called the 5' RACE reads and lists each CDR3 protein once. The sample data list approximately 200,000 distinct CDR3 sequences. The sample was blood. The receptors shown here come from a human donor with ulcerative colitis or Crohn's disease, or a healthy co-twin of an affected twin (not recorded which).

The chain uses TRBV28 and TRBJ2-1; lacking DNA, the TRBD2 call made by TCRdb goes unchecked. Germline lookup yields CDR1 MDHEN and CDR2 SYDVKM. This CDR3 has 14 amino acids. The CDR3 spells CASTGTSSAYEQFF. Full variable domain (rest looked up from reference TRBV28 and TRBJ2-1): DVKVTQSSRYLVKRTGEKVFLECVQDMDHENMFWYRQDPGLGLRLIYFSYDVKMKEKGDIPEGYSVSREKKERFSLILESASTNQTSMYLCASTGTSSAYEQFFGPGTRLTVL.

V gene TRBV5-1 combines with J gene TRBJ2-7. The CDR3 runs to 15 residues. Germline CDR1 SGHRS, CDR2 YFSETQ. CDR3 in amino acids: CASSNRAGGSYEQYF. The complete variable domain, with remaining parts taken from reference TRBV5-1 and TRBJ2-7, reads KAGVTQTPRYLIKTRGQQVTLSCSPISGHRSVSWYQQTPGQGLQFLFEYFSETQRNKGNFPGRFSGRQFSNSRSEMNVSTLELGDSALYLCASSNRAGGSYEQYFGPGTRLTVT.

This chain connects TRBV12-3 or TRBV12-4 to TRBJ2-3; the D call of TRBD2 rests on TCRdb alone, since no DNA is present to check it. There are 15 residues in the CDR3. CDR3 sequence reads: CASSFLAGGADTQYF.

The V and J genes are TRBV5-4 and TRBJ2-1. Germline-derived CDR1 and CDR2 are SGHNT and YYREEE (reference sequence). CDR3 length: 16 amino acids. CDR3 protein: CASSLKSGDSYNEQFF.

The V call is TRBV2, the J call TRBJ1-3. In germline, CDR1 is SNHLY, CDR2 FYNNEI. This CDR3 comprises 12 residues. CDR3 protein: CASSVEINTIYF.

This sequence joins TRBV30 and TRBJ1-2; lacking DNA, the TRBD1 call made by TCRdb goes unchecked. The CDR3 runs to 15 residues. CDR1 GTSNPN and CDR2 SVGIG come from the germline V gene (reference sequence). CDR3 in amino acids: CAWMGQTRLWYGYTF.

The chain carries TRBV20-1 and TRBJ2-1. Germline loops: CDR1 DFQATT, CDR2 SNEGSKA (reference sequence). This CDR3 is 17 amino acids long. This CDR3 reads CSARDWGSGRSYNEQFF.

The V call is TRBV20-1, the J call TRBJ2-1; the TCRdb call, TRBD1, lacks DNA for checking. In germline, CDR1 is DFQATT, CDR2 SNEGSKA (reference sequence). The CDR3 loop spans 15 amino acids. CDR3 sequence reads: CSAEGGLAKINEQFF.

V usage is TRBV20-1 and J usage is TRBJ2-7; the TCRdb call, TRBD2, lacks DNA for checking. This CDR3 spans 15 amino acids. Germline CDR1 is DFQATT and CDR2 is SNEGSKA (reference sequence). Here the CDR3 reads CSARSPGTSSYEQYF.

This sequence joins TRBV20-1 and TRBJ2-2. Germline CDR1 is DFQATT and CDR2 is SNEGSKA (reference sequence). The CDR3 runs 16 residues. CDR3 in amino acids: CSARDQGTVNTGELFF.

This rearrangement joins TRBV5-1 to TRBJ1-4; TCRdb lists TRBD1, though no DNA is available to test this call. This CDR3 comprises 16 residues. CDR1 is SGHRS, CDR2 YFSETQ, per germline. The CDR3 loop is CASSLGTGGSKEKLFF.

V and J are TRBV7-2 and TRBJ2-7; the D call from TCRdb, TRBD2, cannot be confirmed without DNA. Per the germline V gene, CDR1 is SGHTA and CDR2 is FQGNSA. This CDR3 has 15 amino acids. The CDR3 sequence is CASSSNPSLLYEQYF.

The CDR3 is CASGRGSLGNEQFF. The chain uses TRBV6-1 and TRBJ2-1; TCRdb designates TRBD2, a call that cannot be tested without DNA. CDR3 size: 14 residues. CDR1 is MNHNS and CDR2 is SASEGT in the germline V gene.

The chain employs TRBV18 and TRBJ2-5. The CDR3 has 12 residues. The germline gives CDR1 KGHSH, CDR2 LQKENI. CDR3 protein: CASSPRWETQYF. Variable domain in full (rest from reference TRBV18 and TRBJ2-5): NAGVMQNPRHLVRRRGQEARLRCSPMKGHSHVYWYRQLPEEGLKFMVYLQKENIIDESGMPKERFSAEFPKEGPSILRIQQVVRGDSAAYFCASSPRWETQYFGPGTRLLVL.

The gene calls are TRBV28 and TRBJ1-5; lacking DNA, the TRBD1 call made by TCRdb goes unchecked. The CDR3 is made up of 14 amino acids. CDR1 and CDR2 (germline): MDHEN, SYDVKM. CDR3 loop: CASNKGHSNQPQHF.

V usage is TRBV5-1 and J usage is TRBJ2-1; TCRdb's D gene call, TRBD1, goes unchecked for lack of DNA. The germline CDR1 and CDR2 sequences are SGHRS and YFSETQ. The CDR3 is made up of 15 amino acids. The chain's CDR3 is CASSLVAGGANEQFF.

J is TRBJ2-7 and V is TRBV6-5; checking the TCRdb D call of TRBD1 is not possible without DNA. Germline V CDR1 and CDR2: MNHEY, SVGAGI. The CDR3 runs 14 residues. The CDR3 is CASSSRPTGGEQYF.

CDR3 residues: CASSYSRTPVGMNTEAFF. The rearrangement joins TRBV6-2 or TRBV6-3 to TRBJ1-1; TCRdb indicates TRBD1, and absent DNA this call remains unverified. The CDR3 contains 18 residues. Germline values: CDR1 MNHEY, CDR2 SVGEGT.